This T cell receptor beta chain came from a study of blood T cell repertoires in COVID-19. Overall study: Sources were T cells, B-cell-depleted T cells, or PBMCs; the material itself was cDNA or gDNA.

The assay was immunoSEQ multiplex PCR, and TCRdb's table has in-frame clones only and misses some. Of approximately 330,000 clones in the sample, roughly 87% were seen once. The V and J ends lost 6 bases and 2 bases respectively, with 15 bases between them. The CDR3 runs 14 residues. In germline, CDR1 is SGHRS, CDR2 YFSETQ. Enrolment of Seattle patients took place during active infection, and they were followed longitudinally. The sample comprised peripheral blood. V usage is TRBV5-1 and J usage is TRBJ2-7; a possible D gene is TRBD1 (6 bases). This clonotype was sampled from a young man with COVID-19, enrolled during active disease. For the CDR3, the DNA is TGCGCCAGCACCTACGGGACACTTACCTACGAGCAGTACTTC. This encodes CASTYGTLTYEQYF.